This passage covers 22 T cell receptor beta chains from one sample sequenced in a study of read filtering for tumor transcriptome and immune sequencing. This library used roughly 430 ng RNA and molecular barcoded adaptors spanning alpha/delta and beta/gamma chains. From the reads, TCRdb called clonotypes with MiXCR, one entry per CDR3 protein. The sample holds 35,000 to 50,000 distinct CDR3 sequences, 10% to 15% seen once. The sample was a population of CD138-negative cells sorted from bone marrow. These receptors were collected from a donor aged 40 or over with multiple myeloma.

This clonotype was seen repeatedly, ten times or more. The CDR3 protein is CASSQGNRQEQFF. The CDR3 DNA reads TGCGCCAGCAGCCAAGGAAACCGACAAGAGCAGTTCTTC. The genes are TRBV4-1 and TRBJ2-1; no clear D gene. This CDR3 spans 13 amino acids. Trimming pared 1 base from V and 10 bases from J, leaving 11 bases between. The germline gives CDR1 MGHRA, CDR2 YSYEKL.

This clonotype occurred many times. The CDR3 spells CASSLMADTQYF. The CDR3 DNA is TGTGCCAGCAGCCTTATGGCAGATACGCAGTATTTT. The chain couples TRBV7-8 to TRBJ2-3; no clear D gene. This CDR3 comprises 12 residues. The germline V and J ends were trimmed by 5 bases and 4 bases, with 7 bases remaining between them. Germline CDR1 is SGHVS and CDR2 is FQNEAQ. Looking up the rest from reference TRBV7-8 and TRBJ2-3 gives the full variable domain: GAGVSQSPRYKVAKRGQDVALRCDPISGHVSLFWYQQALGQGPEFLTYFQNEAQLDKSGLPSDRFFAERPEGSVSTLKIQRTQQEDSAVYLCASSLMADTQYFGPGTRLTVL.

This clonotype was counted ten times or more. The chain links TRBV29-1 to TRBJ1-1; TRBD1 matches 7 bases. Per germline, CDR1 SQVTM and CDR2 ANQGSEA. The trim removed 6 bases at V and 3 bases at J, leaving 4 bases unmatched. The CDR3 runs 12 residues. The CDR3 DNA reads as TGCAGCGTGACAGGGATGGACACTGAAGCTTTCTTT. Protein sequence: CSVTGMDTEAFF.

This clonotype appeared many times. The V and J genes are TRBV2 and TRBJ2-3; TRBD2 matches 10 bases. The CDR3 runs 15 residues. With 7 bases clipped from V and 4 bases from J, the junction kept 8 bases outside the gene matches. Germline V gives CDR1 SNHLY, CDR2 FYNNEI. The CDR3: CASKRASGGADTQYF. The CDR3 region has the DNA TGTGCCAGCAAAAGGGCTAGCGGGGGAGCAGATACGCAGTATTTT. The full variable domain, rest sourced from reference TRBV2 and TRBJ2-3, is EPEVTQTPSHQVTQMGQEVILRCVPISNHLYFYWYRQILGQKVEFLVSFYNNEISEKSEIFDDQFSVERPDGSNFTLKIRSTKLEDSAMYFCASKRASGGADTQYFGPGTRLTVL.

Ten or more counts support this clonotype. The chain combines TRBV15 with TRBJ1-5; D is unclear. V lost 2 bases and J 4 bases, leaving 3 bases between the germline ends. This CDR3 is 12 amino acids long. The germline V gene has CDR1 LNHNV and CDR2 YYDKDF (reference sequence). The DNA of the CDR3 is TGTGCCACCAGCAGAATGAATCAGCCCCAGCATTTT. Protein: CATSRMNQPQHF.

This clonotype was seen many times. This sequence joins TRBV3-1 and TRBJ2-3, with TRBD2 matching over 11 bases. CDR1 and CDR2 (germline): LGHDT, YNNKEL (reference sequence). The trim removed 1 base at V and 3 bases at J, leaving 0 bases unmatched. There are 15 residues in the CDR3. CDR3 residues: CASSQASGGTDTQYF. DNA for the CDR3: TGTGCCAGCAGCCAAGCTAGCGGGGGGACAGATACGCAGTATTTT.

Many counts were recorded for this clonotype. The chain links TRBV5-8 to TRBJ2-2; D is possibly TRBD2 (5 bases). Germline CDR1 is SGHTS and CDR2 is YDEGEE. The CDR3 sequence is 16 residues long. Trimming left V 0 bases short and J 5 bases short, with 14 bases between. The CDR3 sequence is CASSLVLAAGTGELFF. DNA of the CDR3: TGTGCCAGCAGCTTGGTACTGGCGGCGGGTACCGGGGAGCTGTTTTTT.

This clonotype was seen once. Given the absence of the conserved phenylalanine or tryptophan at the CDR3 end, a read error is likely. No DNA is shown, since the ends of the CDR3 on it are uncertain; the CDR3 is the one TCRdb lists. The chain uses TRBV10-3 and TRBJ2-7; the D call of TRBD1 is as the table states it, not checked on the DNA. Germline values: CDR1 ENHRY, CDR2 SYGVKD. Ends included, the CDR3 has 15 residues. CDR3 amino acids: CAISAAGTGDSEQHL.

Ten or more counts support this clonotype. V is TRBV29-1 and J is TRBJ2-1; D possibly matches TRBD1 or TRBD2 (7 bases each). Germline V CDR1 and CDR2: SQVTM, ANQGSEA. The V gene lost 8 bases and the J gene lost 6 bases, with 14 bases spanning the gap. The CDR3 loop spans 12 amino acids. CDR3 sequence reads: CSSGGAGNEQFF. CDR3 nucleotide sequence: TGCAGCTCAGGGGGGGCCGGCAATGAGCAGTTCTTC.

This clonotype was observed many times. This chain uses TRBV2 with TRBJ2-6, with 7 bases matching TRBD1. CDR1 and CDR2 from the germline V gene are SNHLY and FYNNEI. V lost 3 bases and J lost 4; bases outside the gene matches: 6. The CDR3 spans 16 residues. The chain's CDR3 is CASSDGTVDGANVLTF. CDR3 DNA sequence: TGTGCCAGCAGTGATGGGACAGTTGACGGGGCCAACGTCCTGACTTTC.

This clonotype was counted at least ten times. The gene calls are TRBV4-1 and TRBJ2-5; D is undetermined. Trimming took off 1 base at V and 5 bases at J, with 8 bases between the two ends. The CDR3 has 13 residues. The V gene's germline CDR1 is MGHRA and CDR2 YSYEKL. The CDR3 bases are TGCGCCAGCAGCCAAGGCCATTTGGAGACCCAGTACTTC. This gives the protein CASSQGHLETQYF.

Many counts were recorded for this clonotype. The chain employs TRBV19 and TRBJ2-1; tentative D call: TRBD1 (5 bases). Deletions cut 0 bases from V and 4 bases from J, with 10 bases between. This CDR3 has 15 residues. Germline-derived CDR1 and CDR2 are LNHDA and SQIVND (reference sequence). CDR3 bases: TGTGCCAGTAGTATAGAGAAACAGGTATACAATGAGCAGTTCTTC. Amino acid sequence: CASSIEKQVYNEQFF.

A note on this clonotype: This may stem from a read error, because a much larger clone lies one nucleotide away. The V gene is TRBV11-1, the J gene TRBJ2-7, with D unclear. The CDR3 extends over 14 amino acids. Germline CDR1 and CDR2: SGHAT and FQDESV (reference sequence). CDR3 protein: CASSLGLYSHEQYF. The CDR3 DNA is TGTGCCAGCAGCTTAGGCCTGTACTCCCACGAGCAGTACTTC.

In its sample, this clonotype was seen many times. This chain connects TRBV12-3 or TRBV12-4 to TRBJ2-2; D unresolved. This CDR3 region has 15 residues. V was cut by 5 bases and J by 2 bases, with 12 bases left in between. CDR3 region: CASSLGGSNTGELFF. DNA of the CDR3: TGTGCCAGCAGTCTAGGTGGCAGCAACACCGGGGAGCTGTTTTTT.

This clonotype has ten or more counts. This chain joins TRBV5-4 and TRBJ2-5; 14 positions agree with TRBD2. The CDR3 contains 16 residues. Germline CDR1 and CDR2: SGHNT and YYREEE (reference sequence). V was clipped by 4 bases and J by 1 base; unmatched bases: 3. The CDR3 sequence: CASSIGTSGGQETQYF. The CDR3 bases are TGTGCCAGCAGCATAGGGACTAGCGGGGGCCAAGAGACCCAGTACTTC.

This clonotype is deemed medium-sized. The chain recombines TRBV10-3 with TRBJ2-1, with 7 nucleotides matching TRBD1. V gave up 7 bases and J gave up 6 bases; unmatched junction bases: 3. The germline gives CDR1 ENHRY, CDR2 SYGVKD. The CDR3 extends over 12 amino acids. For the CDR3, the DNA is TGTGCCATCAAAGCAGGGGGCAATGAGCAGTTCTTC. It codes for CAIKAGGNEQFF.

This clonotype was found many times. In nucleotides, the CDR3 is TGTGCCAGCGATAGGCCCGGGGCCACCGGGGAGCTGTTTTTT. Translating it yields CASDRPGATGELFF. The rearrangement uses TRBV14 and TRBJ2-2; D may be TRBD1 or TRBD2 (5 bases each). Trimming cost V 8 bases and J 4 bases, with 14 bases left between them. CDR3 size: 14 residues. CDR1 and CDR2 from the germline V gene are SGHDN and FVKESK.

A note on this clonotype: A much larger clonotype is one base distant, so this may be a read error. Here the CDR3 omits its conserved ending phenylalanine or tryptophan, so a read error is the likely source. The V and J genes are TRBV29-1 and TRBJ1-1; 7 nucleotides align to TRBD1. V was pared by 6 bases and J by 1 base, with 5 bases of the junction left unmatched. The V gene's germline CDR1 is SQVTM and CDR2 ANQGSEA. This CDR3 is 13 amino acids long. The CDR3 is CSVEDRRNTEAFL. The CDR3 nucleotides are TGCAGCGTGGAGGACAGGAGGAACACTGAAGCTTTCCTT.

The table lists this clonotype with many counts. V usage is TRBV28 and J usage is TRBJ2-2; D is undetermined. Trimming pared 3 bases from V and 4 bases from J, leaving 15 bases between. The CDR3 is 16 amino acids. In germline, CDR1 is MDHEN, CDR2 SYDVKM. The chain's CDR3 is CASSFSVRSITGELFF. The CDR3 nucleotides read TGTGCCAGCAGTTTTTCGGTCAGATCGATCACCGGGGAGCTGTTTTTT. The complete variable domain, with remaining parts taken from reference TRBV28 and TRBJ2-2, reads DVKVTQSSRYLVKRTGEKVFLECVQDMDHENMFWYRQDPGLGLRLIYFSYDVKMKEKGDIPEGYSVSREKKERFSLILESASTNQTSMYLCASSFSVRSITGELFFGEGSRLTVL.

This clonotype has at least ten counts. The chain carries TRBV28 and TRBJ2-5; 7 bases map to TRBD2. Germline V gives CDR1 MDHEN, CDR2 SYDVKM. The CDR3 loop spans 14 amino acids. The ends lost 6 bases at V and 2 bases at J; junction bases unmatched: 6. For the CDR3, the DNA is TGTGCCAGCAGGTCAGCGGGGTGGCAAGAGACCCAGTACTTC. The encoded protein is CASRSAGWQETQYF.

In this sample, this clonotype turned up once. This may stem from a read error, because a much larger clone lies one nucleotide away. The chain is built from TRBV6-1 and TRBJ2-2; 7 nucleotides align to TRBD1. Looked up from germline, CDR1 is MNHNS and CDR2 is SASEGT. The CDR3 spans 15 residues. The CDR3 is CASYSGTANTGELLF. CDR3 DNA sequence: TGTGCCAGTTACTCCGGGACAGCGAACACCGGGGAGCTGCTTTTT.

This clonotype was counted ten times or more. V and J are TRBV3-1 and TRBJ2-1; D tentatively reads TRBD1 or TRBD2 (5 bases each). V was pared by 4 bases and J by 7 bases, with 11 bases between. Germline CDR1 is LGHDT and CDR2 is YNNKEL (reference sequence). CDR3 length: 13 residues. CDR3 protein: CASSPVGENEQFF. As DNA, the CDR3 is TGTGCCAGCAGCCCCGTGGGGGAGAATGAGCAGTTCTTC.